The T cell receptor (beta chain) under discussion was sequenced for a study of blood T cell repertoires in COVID-19. Study as a whole: Some COVID-19 samples were acute and others convalescent; all came from the United States, Italy and Spain. From T cells, B-cell-depleted T cells, or PBMCs came the material, which was cDNA or gDNA.

The CDR3 runs 16 residues. V was pared by 1 base and J by 1 base, with 6 bases of the junction left unmatched. Germline V CDR1 and CDR2: SGHAT, FQNNGV. Authors' data handling: Counts of nucleated cells, estimated from reference gene primer amplification, were obtained. Generated by immunoSEQ multiplex PCR, the TCRdb table keeps only in-frame clones and is missing some. Clone size and V and J calls were adopted from that table, with D and trimming inferred from the DNA. The data show approximately 300,000 clones, approximately 90% seen once. Seattle patients were enrolled during active infection and followed longitudinally.

This sequence joins TRBV11-2 and TRBJ2-7; 8 bases line up with TRBD1. The clonotype originates from a woman aged 50 to 60 with COVID-19, enrolled during active disease. The specimen was peripheral blood. The CDR3 spells CASSLVQGALSYEQYF. Written as DNA, the CDR3 is TGTGCCAGCAGCTTAGTTCAGGGGGCTCTATCCTACGAGCAGTACTTC. The whole variable domain, remainder taken from reference TRBV11-2 and TRBJ2-7, is EAGVAQSPRYKIIEKRQSVAFWCNPISGHATLYWYQQILGQGPKLLIQFQNNGVVDDSQLPKDRFSAERLKGVDSTLKIQPAKLEDSAVYLCASSLVQGALSYEQYFGPGTRLTVT.